The next 14 T cell receptor beta chains were all read from a single sample in a study of blood T cell repertoires in COVID-19. The data were produced by immunoSEQ multiplex PCR, yet TCRdb's version contains in-frame clones alone and is incomplete. This table has 30,000 to 40,000 clones, approximately 88% appearing once. Sequencing was performed on peripheral blood. The source of these receptors is a human donor in a cohort sampled during active COVID-19.

The gene calls are TRBV28 and TRBJ1-1; D not certain. V shed 4 bases and J shed 5 bases, with 11 bases lying between them. Germline values: CDR1 MDHEN, CDR2 SYDVKM. The CDR3 contains 13 residues. The CDR3 coding sequence is TGTGCCAGCAGTTCCCCTGAGGGTACTGAAGCTTTCTTT. Translated: CASSSPEGTEAFF.

V usage is TRBV2 and J usage is TRBJ1-4; the match to TRBD1 covers 8 bases. The CDR3 has 13 amino acids. Germline V CDR1 and CDR2: SNHLY, FYNNEI. J lost 7 bases, V lost 7 bases, and 5 bases had no gene match. CDR3 residues: CASTRGQVEKLFF. In DNA form, the CDR3 reads TGTGCCAGCACCAGGGGGCAGGTTGAAAAACTGTTTTTT. The full variable domain, rest sourced from reference TRBV2 and TRBJ1-4, is EPEVTQTPSHQVTQMGQEVILRCVPISNHLYFYWYRQILGQKVEFLVSFYNNEISEKSEIFDDQFSVERPDGSNFTLKIRSTKLEDSAMYFCASTRGQVEKLFFGSGTQLSVL.

The chain carries TRBV15 and TRBJ2-7; perhaps TRBD1 as D (5 bases). The V end lost 5 bases, the J end lost 5 bases, and 13 bases lay between the germline ends. CDR3 length equals 13 residues. Germline CDR1 LNHNV, CDR2 YYDKDF (reference sequence). CDR3 sequence: CATSADSTHEQYF. The DNA for the CDR3 is TGTGCCACCAGCGCTGACAGTACCCACGAGCAGTACTTC.

The gene calls are TRBV7-8 and TRBJ2-3, with 7 bases matching TRBD2. The CDR3 length is 15 residues. The V gene's germline CDR1 is SGHVS and CDR2 FQNEAQ. Trimming took 5 bases from V and 4 from J; bases not matched to a gene: 9. CDR3 residues: CASSPLGGIADTQYF. The CDR3 DNA reads TGTGCCAGCAGCCCTCTGGGGGGGATAGCAGATACGCAGTATTTT.

This chain links TRBV2 with TRBJ2-7; D is undetermined. V dropped 1 base and J dropped 5 bases, with 3 bases sitting between them. The CDR3 totals 11 residues. Germline CDR1 is SNHLY and CDR2 is FYNNEI. The DNA of the CDR3 is TGTGCCAGCAGTGAAGTCAACGAGCAGTACTTC. Translation gives CASSEVNEQYF.

As DNA, the CDR3 is TGTGCCAGCAGCGCCCCGACACTCTCTGGGGCCAACGTCCTGACTTTC. Protein: CASSAPTLSGANVLTF. J is TRBJ2-6 and V is TRBV9, with D unresolved. Germline values: CDR1 SGDLS, CDR2 YYNGEE. V was shortened by 3 bases and J by 0 bases, with 10 bases between the two germline ends. The CDR3 sequence is 16 residues long.

This clone was detected only a few times. The genes are TRBV15 and TRBJ2-2; weak D call: TRBD2 (6 bases). The V end was cut by 3 bases, the J end by 6 bases, with 14 bases between. Germline V gene lookup returns CDR1 LNHNV and CDR2 YYDKDF (reference sequence). CDR3 length equals 15 residues. CDR3 amino acids: CATSRGLSGAGELFF. In nucleotides, the CDR3 is TGTGCCACCAGCAGGGGTCTATCGGGGGCCGGGGAGCTGTTTTTT.

The chain carries TRBV7-6 and TRBJ1-2, with D tentatively TRBD1 (5 bases). The germline CDR1 and CDR2 sequences are SGHVS and FNYEAQ. The CDR3 consists of 15 residues. The V gene lost 0 bases and the J gene lost 2 bases, with 10 bases spanning the gap. The CDR3 sequence is CASSLAAGPNYGYTF. The DNA of the CDR3 is TGTGCCAGCAGCTTAGCGGCAGGGCCGAACTATGGCTACACCTTC.

The J gene is TRBJ1-6, the V gene TRBV21-1; whether TRBD1, the table's D call, matches the DNA was not checked. TRBV21-1 is a pseudogene. This CDR3 spans 14 amino acids. CDR3 bases: TGTGCCAGCAGCACCACAGGCCCCGCCTCACCCCTCCACTTT. As protein: CASSTTGPASPLHF.

The chain recombines TRBV5-6 with TRBJ2-7; TRBD1 aligns across 9 bases. This CDR3 region has 15 residues. Germline V gene data show CDR1 as SGHDT and CDR2 as YYEEEE. V gave up 4 bases and J gave up 6 bases; unmatched junction bases: 11. CDR3 DNA sequence: TGTGCCAGCAGCCTGCGAGGGACAGGGTGGAGCGAGCAGTACTTC. The encoded protein is CASSLRGTGWSEQYF.

This chain connects TRBV28 to TRBJ1-5; 10 bases fit TRBD1. This CDR3 has 15 residues. The trim removed 4 bases at V and 3 bases at J, leaving 3 bases unmatched. Germline CDR1 reads MDHEN; CDR2 reads SYDVKM. The DNA for the CDR3 is TGTGCCAGCAGTTGGGGACAGGGGAACAATCAGCCCCAGCATTTT. As protein: CASSWGQGNNQPQHF.

The CDR3 loop is CASSLTGAGANVLTF. The CDR3 region has the DNA TGCGCCAGCAGCTTGACAGGGGCAGGGGCCAACGTCCTGACTTTC. This chain joins TRBV5-1 and TRBJ2-6, with 7 bases identical to TRBD1. V lost 1 base to trimming and J lost 4 bases; unmatched junction nucleotides: 2. The V gene's germline CDR1 is SGHRS and CDR2 YFSETQ. This CDR3 is built from 15 residues.

This clone showed up just a few times. V and J are TRBV5-1 and TRBJ1-2; D not resolved. Trimming took 1 base from V and 1 from J, leaving 8 bases between them. Looked up from germline, CDR1 is SGHRS and CDR2 is YFSETQ. The CDR3 length is 14 residues. Here the CDR3 reads CASSLYGNNYGYTF. The CDR3 DNA reads as TGCGCCAGCAGCTTGTACGGTAATAACTATGGCTACACCTTC.

The rearrangement uses TRBV28 and TRBJ1-2; D gene ambiguous. Germline V gene sequence: CDR1 MDHEN, CDR2 SYDVKM. Trimming removed 3 bases at V and 0 bases at J, with 11 bases between. CDR3 length equals 15 residues. Written as DNA, the CDR3 is TGTGCCAGCAGTTTGCACACTATCGCTAACTATGGCTACACCTTC. Translated: CASSLHTIANYGYTF.